The sequence of this TCR beta chain was determined in a study of blood T cells in healthy people across ages. CDR3 length: 13 residues. With 10 bases removed from V and 6 bases from J, the gap between germline ends came to 18 bases. Germline values: CDR1 WSHSY, CDR2 SAAADI. The second PCR ran roughly 6 to 12 cycles with a sample-barcoded 5' primer and J-beta primers. Researchers report that a template-switch adaptor with 12 random nucleotides tagged each cDNA molecule. From the 5' RACE reads, TCRdb called clonotypes with MiXCR, one entry per CDR3 protein. The sample yields hundreds of thousands of distinct CDR3 sequences, more than 25% seen once.

Sequenced sample: blood. The receptor comes from a woman over 75 in good health. This sequence joins TRBV10-2 and TRBJ1-1, with D tentatively TRBD1 (6 bases). The CDR3 loop is CATRRGPQSEAFF. The DNA for the CDR3 is TGCGCCACAAGACGGGGGCCCCAATCTGAAGCTTTCTTT.